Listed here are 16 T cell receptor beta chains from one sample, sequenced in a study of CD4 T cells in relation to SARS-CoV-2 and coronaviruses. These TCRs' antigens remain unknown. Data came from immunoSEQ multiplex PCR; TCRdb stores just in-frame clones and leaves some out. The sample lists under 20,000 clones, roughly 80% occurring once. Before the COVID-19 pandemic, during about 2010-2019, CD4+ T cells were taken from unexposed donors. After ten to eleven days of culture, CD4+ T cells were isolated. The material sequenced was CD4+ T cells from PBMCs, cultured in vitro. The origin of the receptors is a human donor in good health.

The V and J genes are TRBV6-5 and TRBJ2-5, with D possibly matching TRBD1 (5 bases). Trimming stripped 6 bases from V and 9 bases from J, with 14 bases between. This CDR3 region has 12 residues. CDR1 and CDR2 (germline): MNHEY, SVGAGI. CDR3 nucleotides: TGTGCCAGCAGCGCAGGGATCCGGGCCCAGTACTTC. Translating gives CASSAGIRAQYF.

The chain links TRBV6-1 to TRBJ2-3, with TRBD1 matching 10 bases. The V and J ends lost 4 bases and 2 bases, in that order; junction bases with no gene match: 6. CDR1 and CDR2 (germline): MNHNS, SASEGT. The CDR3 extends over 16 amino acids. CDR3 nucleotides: TGTGCCAGCAGTGTCACCGGGACAGGGGACACAGATACGCAGTATTTT. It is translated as CASSVTGTGDTDTQYF.

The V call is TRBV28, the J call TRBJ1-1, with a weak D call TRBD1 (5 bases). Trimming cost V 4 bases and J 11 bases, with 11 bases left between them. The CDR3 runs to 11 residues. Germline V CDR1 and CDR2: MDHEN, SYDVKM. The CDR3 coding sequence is TGTGCCAGCAGTTCGGGGGTAGGGGCTTTCTTT. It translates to CASSSGVGAFF.

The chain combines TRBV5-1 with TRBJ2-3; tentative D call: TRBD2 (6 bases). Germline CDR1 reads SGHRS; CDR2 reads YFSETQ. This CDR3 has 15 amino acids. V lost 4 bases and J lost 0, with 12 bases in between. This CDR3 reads CASSLTSTSTDTQYF. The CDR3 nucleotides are TGCGCCAGCAGCCTAACTAGCACAAGCACAGATACGCAGTATTTT.

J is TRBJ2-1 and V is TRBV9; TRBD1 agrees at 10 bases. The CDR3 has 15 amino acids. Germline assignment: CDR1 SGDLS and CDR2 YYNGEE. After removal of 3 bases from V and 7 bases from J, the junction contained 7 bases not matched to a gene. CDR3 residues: CASSGGTGVRNEQFF. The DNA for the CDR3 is TGTGCCAGCAGCGGGGGGACAGGGGTTCGAAATGAGCAGTTCTTC.

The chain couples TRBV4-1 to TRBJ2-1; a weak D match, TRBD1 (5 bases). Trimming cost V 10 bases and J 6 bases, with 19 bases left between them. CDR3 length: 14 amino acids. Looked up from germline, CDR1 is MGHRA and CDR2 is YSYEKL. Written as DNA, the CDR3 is TGCGCCACTTTGAGCAGTCAGGGCCGCAATGAGCAGTTCTTC. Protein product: CATLSSQGRNEQFF.

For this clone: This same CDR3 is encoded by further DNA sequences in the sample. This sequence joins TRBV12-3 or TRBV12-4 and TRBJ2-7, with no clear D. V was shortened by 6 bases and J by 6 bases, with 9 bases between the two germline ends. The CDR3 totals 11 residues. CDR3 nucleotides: TGTGCCAGCAGCCCCGGTCGCGAGCAGTACTTC. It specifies CASSPGREQYF.

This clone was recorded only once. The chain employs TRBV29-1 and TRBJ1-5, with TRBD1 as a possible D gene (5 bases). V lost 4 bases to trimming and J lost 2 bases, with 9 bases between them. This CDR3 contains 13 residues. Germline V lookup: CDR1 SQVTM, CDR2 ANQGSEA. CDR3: CSVGGAGNQPQHF. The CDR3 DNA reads TGCAGCGTTGGGGGCGCTGGCAATCAGCCCCAGCATTTT.

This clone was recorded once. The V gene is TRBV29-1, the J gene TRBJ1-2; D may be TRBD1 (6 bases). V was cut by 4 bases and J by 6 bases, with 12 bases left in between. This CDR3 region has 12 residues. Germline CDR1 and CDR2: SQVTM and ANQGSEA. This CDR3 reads CSVVQGGHGYTF. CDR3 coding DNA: TGCAGCGTTGTACAGGGTGGGCATGGCTACACCTTC.

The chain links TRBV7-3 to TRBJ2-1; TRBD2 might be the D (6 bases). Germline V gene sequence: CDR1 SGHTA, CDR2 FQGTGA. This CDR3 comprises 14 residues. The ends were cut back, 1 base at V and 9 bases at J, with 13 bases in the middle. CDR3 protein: CASSLSSTSTEQFF. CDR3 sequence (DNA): TGTGCCAGCAGCTTAAGTAGCACTAGCACTGAGCAGTTCTTC.

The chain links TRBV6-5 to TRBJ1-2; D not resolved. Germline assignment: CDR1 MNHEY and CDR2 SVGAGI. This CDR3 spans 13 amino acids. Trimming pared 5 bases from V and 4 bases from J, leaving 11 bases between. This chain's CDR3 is CASSLGRSYGYTF. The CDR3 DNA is TGTGCCAGCAGTCTCGGACGGTCCTATGGCTACACCTTC.

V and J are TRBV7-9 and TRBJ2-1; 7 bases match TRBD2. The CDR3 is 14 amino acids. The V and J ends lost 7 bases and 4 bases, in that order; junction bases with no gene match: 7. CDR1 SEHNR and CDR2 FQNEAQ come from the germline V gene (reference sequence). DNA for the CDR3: TGTGCCAGCATTGGGACGGGAGGTTACAATGAGCAGTTCTTC. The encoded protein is CASIGTGGYNEQFF.

CDR3 nucleotide sequence: TGTGCTAGTGGTTTGGCCACGGGACTAGCGGCCTTTGGCGGGGAGCTGTTTTTT. This encodes CASGLATGLAAFGGELFF. The chain couples TRBV12-5 to TRBJ2-2; 11 bases are shared with TRBD2. V lost 1 base to trimming and J lost 7 bases; unmatched junction nucleotides: 11. The CDR3 totals 18 residues. Germline assignment: CDR1 LGHNT and CDR2 FRNRAP.

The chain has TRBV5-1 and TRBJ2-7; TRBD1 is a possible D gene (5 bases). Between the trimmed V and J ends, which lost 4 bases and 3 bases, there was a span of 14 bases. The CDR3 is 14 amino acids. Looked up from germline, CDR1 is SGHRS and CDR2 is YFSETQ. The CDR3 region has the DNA TGCGCCAGCAGCAGTCAGGGTAGTAGCTACGAGCAGTACTTC. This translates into CASSSQGSSYEQYF.

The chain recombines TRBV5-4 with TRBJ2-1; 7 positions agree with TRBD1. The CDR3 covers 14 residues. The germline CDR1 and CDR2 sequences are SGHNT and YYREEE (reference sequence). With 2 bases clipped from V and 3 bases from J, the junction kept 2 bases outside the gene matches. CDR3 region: CASSFGTVYNEQFF. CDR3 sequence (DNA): TGTGCCAGCAGCTTCGGGACAGTCTACAATGAGCAGTTCTTC.

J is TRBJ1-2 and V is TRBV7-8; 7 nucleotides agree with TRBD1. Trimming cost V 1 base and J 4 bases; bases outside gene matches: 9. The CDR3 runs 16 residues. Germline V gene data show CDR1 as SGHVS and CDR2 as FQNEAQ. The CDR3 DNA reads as TGTGCCAGCAGCTTAGGGGGTGGACAGGACCTCTATGGCTACACCTTC. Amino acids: CASSLGGGQDLYGYTF.